The 25 T cell receptor beta chains below come from one sample, sequenced in a study of T-cell memory formation after mild COVID-19. Via MiXCR, TCRdb re-called the 5' RACE reads, giving one row per CDR3 protein. The profile shows roughly 190,000 distinct CDR3 sequences, 10% to 13% of them singletons. Sequenced material: PBMCs or a T cell subset sorted from them (not recorded which). These receptors were taken from a man between 18 and 29 years old who had mild COVID-19 (a few samples of this study predate the infection). Cell type and time point are not known.

This sequence joins TRBV18 and TRBJ1-1; 7 bases line up with TRBD1. Looked up from germline, CDR1 is KGHSH and CDR2 is LQKENI. The J segment lost 4 bases and the V segment lost 7 bases, leaving 3 bases of the junction unmatched. There are 12 residues in the CDR3. This CDR3 is CASLRTGTEAFF. In DNA form, the CDR3 reads TGTGCCAGCTTGCGGACAGGCACTGAAGCTTTCTTT.

This clonotype occurred many times. J is TRBJ2-2 and V is TRBV24-1; 7 bases are shared with TRBD2. J gave up 1 base and V 7 bases, and 2 bases lay outside the gene matches. The germline CDR1 and CDR2 sequences are KGHDR and SFDVKD. This CDR3 has 14 residues. CDR3 nucleotides: TGTGCCACCAGCCTAGCGGTGAACACCGGGGAGCTGTTTTTT. Translating it yields CATSLAVNTGELFF.

This clonotype was counted between two and nine times. This chain links TRBV20-1 with TRBJ2-3; D unclear. The CDR3 sequence is 11 residues long. CDR1 and CDR2 (germline): DFQATT, SNEGSKA (reference sequence). Between the trimmed V and J ends, which lost 7 bases and 5 bases, there was a span of 10 bases. CDR3 coding DNA: TGCAGTGTCCTGGCCGTAGATACGCAGTATTTT. Amino acids: CSVLAVDTQYF.

This clonotype was found a few times. The chain uses TRBV19 and TRBJ2-3; D is uncertain. Germline V CDR1 and CDR2: LNHDA, SQIVND (reference sequence). Trimming pared 6 bases from V and 6 bases from J, leaving 10 bases between. CDR3 length: 12 residues. The DNA for the CDR3 is TGTGCCAGTAGCCGGATGGGGGATACGCAGTATTTT. Its protein is CASSRMGDTQYF.

The rearrangement joins TRBV4-1 to TRBJ2-1; 8 bases agree with TRBD2. The V gene's germline CDR1 is MGHRA and CDR2 YSYEKL. Trimming cost V 2 bases and J 7 bases; bases outside gene matches: 10. The CDR3 contains 16 residues. The DNA for the CDR3 is TGCGCCAGCAGCCAACCTGGGACTAGGGTGGATAATGAGCAGTTCTTC. Translation gives CASSQPGTRVDNEQFF.

This clonotype was detected only a few times. CDR3 nucleotides: TGTGCCAGCAGTGACGGACCGAACACCGGGGAGCTGTTTTTT. Its translation: CASSDGPNTGELFF. This chain connects TRBV25-1 to TRBJ2-2; D unclear. The CDR3 has 14 residues. V was pared by 3 bases and J by 0 bases, with 5 bases between. Germline lookup yields CDR1 MGHDK and CDR2 SYGVNS.

The CDR3 here is CASSLVAQATDTQYF. The CDR3 coding sequence is TGTGCCAGCAGTTTAGTAGCCCAGGCAACAGATACGCAGTATTTT. This chain connects TRBV28 to TRBJ2-3; D not resolved. This CDR3 has 15 amino acids. V gave up 2 bases and J gave up 3 bases, with 12 bases separating them. Germline CDR1 and CDR2: MDHEN and SYDVKM.

This clonotype was detected a few times. This chain links TRBV5-1 with TRBJ2-3; D possibly matches TRBD1 or TRBD2 (5 bases each). Germline V CDR1 and CDR2: SGHRS, YFSETQ. This CDR3 is built from 16 residues. Trimming left V 2 bases short and J 6 bases short, with 19 bases between. The CDR3 protein is CASSFETGPGRDTQYF. Written as DNA, the CDR3 is TGCGCCAGCAGCTTCGAGACCGGGCCGGGACGGGATACGCAGTATTTT. Filled out from reference TRBV5-1 and TRBJ2-3, the complete variable domain reads KAGVTQTPRYLIKTRGQQVTLSCSPISGHRSVSWYQQTPGQGLQFLFEYFSETQRNKGNFPGRFSGRQFSNSRSEMNVSTLELGDSALYLCASSFETGPGRDTQYFGPGTRLTVL.

This clonotype was detected a few times. The chain's CDR3 is CASRGLALNTGELFF. CDR3 DNA sequence: TGTGCCAGTAGGGGACTAGCGTTGAACACCGGGGAGCTGTTTTTT. This chain links TRBV19 with TRBJ2-2; 10 positions match TRBD2. Per the germline V gene, CDR1 is LNHDA and CDR2 is SQIVND (reference sequence). The CDR3 extends over 15 amino acids. V gave up 6 bases and J gave up 1 base; unmatched junction bases: 2.

The chain is built from TRBV18 and TRBJ2-7; D gene unclear. Per germline, CDR1 KGHSH and CDR2 LQKENI. CDR3 length: 11 amino acids. Trimming left V 6 bases short and J 3 bases short, with 6 bases between. This CDR3 reads CASSSDYEQYV. CDR3 DNA sequence: TGTGCCAGCTCTTCGGACTACGAGCAGTACGTC.

This clonotype was observed a handful of times. The genes are TRBV7-9 and TRBJ2-1; D uncertain. The ends were cut back, 1 base at V and 8 bases at J, with 15 bases in the middle. The CDR3 loop spans 15 amino acids. Germline V gene sequence: CDR1 SEHNR, CDR2 FQNEAQ (reference sequence). CDR3 DNA: TGTGCCAGCAGCTTAGTATCGAGCGTCTCAGATGAGCAGTTCTTC. Protein product: CASSLVSSVSDEQFF.

This chain uses TRBV7-2 with TRBJ2-1; D is unclear. There are 15 residues in the CDR3. The ends were cut back, 6 bases at V and 0 bases at J, with 12 bases in the middle. The germline gives CDR1 SGHTA, CDR2 FQGNSA. The CDR3 region has the DNA TGTGCCAGCAGGGGTCCAAGGAGCTCCTACAATGAGCAGTTCTTC. It is translated as CASRGPRSSYNEQFF.

A few counts support this clonotype. The chain has TRBV19 and TRBJ2-2; perhaps TRBD1 as D (6 bases). This CDR3 spans 13 amino acids. V shed 1 base and J shed 15 bases, with 15 bases lying between them. Germline CDR1 and CDR2: LNHDA and SQIVND (reference sequence). The CDR3 here is CASSIGTVPKVFF. CDR3 in DNA: TGTGCCAGTAGTATAGGGACAGTCCCGAAGGTGTTTTTT.

Many counts were recorded for this clonotype. The V and J genes are TRBV12-3 or TRBV12-4 and TRBJ2-3; 8 bases fit TRBD2. V shed 10 bases, J shed 4 bases, and the junction held 7 bases outside the gene matches. The CDR3 covers 13 residues. The CDR3 coding sequence is TGTGCCACGCGGGAGGCACGCCCAGATACGCAGTATTTT. The encoded protein is CATREARPDTQYF.

The chain combines TRBV12-3 or TRBV12-4 with TRBJ2-5, with no clear D. Trimming stripped 1 base from V and 9 bases from J, with 15 bases between. The CDR3 consists of 14 residues. CDR3 sequence reads: CASSLGFNFAAQYF. In DNA, the CDR3 is TGTGCCAGCAGTTTAGGGTTCAACTTTGCGGCCCAGTACTTC.

The gene calls are TRBV12-3 or TRBV12-4 and TRBJ2-7; 10 bases align to TRBD2. This CDR3 comprises 16 residues. The junction had 9 bases not matched to a gene; V was cut back by 5 bases and J by 2 bases. The CDR3 nucleotides read TGTGCCAGCAGTCCCTCTAGCGGGGGCAATCCCTACGAGCAGTACTTC. Its translation: CASSPSSGGNPYEQYF.

The chain links TRBV7-3 to TRBJ2-1; 9 bases fit TRBD2. Germline V gene sequence: CDR1 SGHTA, CDR2 FQGTGA. Germline trimming cut 6 bases from V and 2 bases from J; bases unmatched to any gene: 5. The CDR3 has 15 amino acids. The CDR3 here is CASSEGLAAYNEQFF. The CDR3 DNA sequence: TGTGCCAGCAGTGAGGGACTAGCAGCCTACAATGAGCAGTTCTTC.

V usage is TRBV5-6 and J usage is TRBJ1-5; TRBD1 matches at 7 bases. Per germline, CDR1 SGHDT and CDR2 YYEEEE. V dropped 0 bases and J dropped 4; count of bases not matched to a gene: 4. This CDR3 is built from 15 residues. This CDR3 is CASSLEGGRNQPQHF. The CDR3 DNA reads as TGTGCCAGCAGCTTGGAAGGGGGCCGGAATCAGCCCCAGCATTTT.

This chain connects TRBV4-3 to TRBJ2-2; D unresolved. The CDR3 totals 17 residues. CDR1 LGHNA and CDR2 YSLEER come from the germline V gene. V was clipped by 0 bases and J by 1 base, with 12 bases between them. CDR3 sequence reads: CASSQEISDQNTGELFF. In nucleotides, the CDR3 is TGCGCCAGCAGCCAAGAGATCAGCGACCAGAACACCGGGGAGCTGTTTTTT.

The V and J genes are TRBV7-8 and TRBJ2-3; a weak D match, TRBD1 (6 bases). Germline values: CDR1 SGHVS, CDR2 FQNEAQ. With 4 bases removed from V and 0 bases from J, the gap between germline ends came to 20 bases. There are 18 residues in the CDR3. The CDR3 nucleotides are TGTGCCAGCAGCTACGGTTCGGGTGGGGGCCTTAGCACAGATACGCAGTATTTT. Protein sequence: CASSYGSGGGLSTDTQYF.

On this clonotype: The germline gene is not matched at one end of the junction; a read error may be the cause. The V and J genes are TRBV2 and TRBJ2-4, with 10 bases aligning to TRBD2. CDR3 size: 15 residues. Germline-derived CDR1 and CDR2 are SNHLY and FYNNEI. In DNA form, the CDR3 reads TGTGCCAGCAGTACCGGGACTAGCGTATACTCCATTCCGTACTTC. This codes for CASSTGTSVYSIPYF. Full variable domain (remainder filled in from reference TRBV2 and TRBJ2-4): EPEVTQTPSHQVTQMGQEVILRCVPISNHLYFYWYRQILGQKVEFLVSFYNNEISEKSEIFDDQFSVERPDGSNFTLKIRSTKLEDSAMYFCASSTGTSVYSIPYFGAGTRLSVL.

The chain carries TRBV28 and TRBJ1-5, with a possible D match to TRBD1 (5 bases). The CDR3 length is 15 residues. Trimming pared 3 bases from V and 0 bases from J, leaving 9 bases between. CDR1 is MDHEN, CDR2 SYDVKM, per germline. This chain's CDR3 is CASSLGLTSNQPQHF. The CDR3, as DNA: TGTGCCAGCAGTTTGGGACTTACTAGCAATCAGCCCCAGCATTTT.

The chain has TRBV5-1 and TRBJ1-1; perhaps TRBD1 as D (6 bases). The germline V and J ends were trimmed by 5 bases and 2 bases, with 10 bases remaining between them. Germline-derived CDR1 and CDR2 are SGHRS and YFSETQ. The CDR3 runs 13 residues. The chain's CDR3 is CASRGQTNTEAFF. In DNA, the CDR3 is TGCGCCAGCAGAGGACAGACTAACACTGAAGCTTTCTTT.

This clonotype was counted a single time. CDR3: CASSFGTSKGRTQYF. The CDR3 region has the DNA TGTGCCAGCAGCTTCGGGACGAGCAAGGGACGGACCCAGTACTTC. The rearrangement joins TRBV11-1 to TRBJ2-5; D assignment may be TRBD1 or TRBD2 (5 bases each). The CDR3 covers 15 residues. Trimming took off 3 bases at V and 7 bases at J, with 18 bases between the two ends. Germline V gene sequence: CDR1 SGHAT, CDR2 FQDESV (reference sequence).

This clonotype was observed a handful of times. The chain employs TRBV24-1 and TRBJ1-5; 7 bases are shared with TRBD1. J lost 4 bases, V lost 7 bases, and 0 bases had no gene match. CDR1 KGHDR and CDR2 SFDVKD come from the germline V gene. The CDR3 length is 12 residues. The CDR3 DNA follows: TGTGCCACCAGGGGACAGAATCAGCCCCAGCATTTT. Amino acid sequence: CATRGQNQPQHF.